The present T cell receptor (beta chain) was sequenced within a study of CD8+ T cells in alopecia areata. Study overall: It was oral tofacitinib, at 5 to 10 mg twice daily, that treated patients received.

This clone appeared a few times. Its antigen is undetermined. The V end lost 0 bases, the J end lost 4 bases, and 9 bases lay between the germline ends. Per the germline V gene, CDR1 is LGHNA and CDR2 is YSLEER. The CDR3 runs to 14 residues. Extracted RNA was reverse transcribed into cDNA, the sequencing template. Assay: immunoSEQ multiplex PCR; the TCRdb copy retains only in-frame clones and omits some. The table has about 140,000 clones, 54% seen once; the top ten hold around 15%. General observations from the study: Lesional scalp, notably in alopecia totalis/universalis, had clonality above that of normal scalp.

Treatment here: oral pan-JAK inhibitor, 5-10 mg twice daily. The receptor's source is a human donor with alopecia areata. This sample comprised CD8+ T cells sorted from blood, obtained at week 4, from a patient treated with tofacitinib. This chain joins TRBV4-3 and TRBJ1-1; tentative D call: TRBD1 (5 bases). The CDR3 DNA follows: TGCGCCAGCAGCCAAGACCCAGGGAGCACTGAAGCTTTCTTT. This translates into CASSQDPGSTEAFF.